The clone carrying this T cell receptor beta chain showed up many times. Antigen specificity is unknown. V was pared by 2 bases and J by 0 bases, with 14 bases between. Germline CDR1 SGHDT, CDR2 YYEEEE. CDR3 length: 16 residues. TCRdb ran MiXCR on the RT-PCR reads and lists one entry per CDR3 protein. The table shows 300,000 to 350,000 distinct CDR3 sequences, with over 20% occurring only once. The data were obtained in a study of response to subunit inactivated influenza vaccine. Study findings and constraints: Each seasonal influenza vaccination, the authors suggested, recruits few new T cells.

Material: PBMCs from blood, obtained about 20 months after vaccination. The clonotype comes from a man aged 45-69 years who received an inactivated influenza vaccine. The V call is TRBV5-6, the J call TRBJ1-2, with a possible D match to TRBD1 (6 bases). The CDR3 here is CASSLVRGDTNYGYTF. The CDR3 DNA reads TGTGCCAGCAGCTTAGTCCGGGGGGACACTAACTATGGCTACACCTTC.